This T cell receptor (beta chain) was documented in a study of T cell responses to AZD1222 COVID-19 vaccine. Points from the study as a whole: Researchers took repertoire samples only after the peak T cell response had come.

Some clones are missing from TCRdb's copy, which holds only in-frame ones; the method was immunoSEQ multiplex PCR. The data show roughly 150,000 clones, with more than 90% seen just once and around 1.5% held by the top ten. Trimming pared 3 bases from V and 8 bases from J, leaving 10 bases between. The CDR3 length is 12 residues. From germline, CDR1 is MDHEN and CDR2 SYDVKM. This clone was detected once. The antigen is undetermined. This TCR was sampled from an adult who received the AZD1222 COVID-19 vaccine. The specimen comprised peripheral blood, sampled 28 days after the second AZD1222 dose. The chain uses TRBV28 and TRBJ1-1; D unclear. Here the CDR3 DNA reads TGTGCCAGCAGTTTTGTCCCAGACGAAGCTTTCTTT. Translated, it gives CASSFVPDEAFF.